These 12 T cell receptor beta chains were all obtained from the same sample, sequenced in a study of cytomegalovirus exposure and HLA in healthy donors. The PCR had 60 Vbeta and 13 Jbeta primers. Data came from immunoSEQ multiplex PCR; TCRdb stores just in-frame clones and leaves some out. The table lists roughly 110,000 clones, more than 65% of them singletons. What was sequenced was PBMCs. These receptors were taken from a woman aged 25 to 39 in good health and CMV-seronegative.

The chain joins TRBV14 to TRBJ2-7, with TRBD1 as a possible D gene (5 bases). CDR1 and CDR2 (germline): SGHDN, FVKESK. This CDR3 has 13 amino acids. Trimming took off 2 bases at V and 4 bases at J, with 9 bases between the two ends. In DNA, the CDR3 is TGTGCCAGCAGCCAATCAGGGTTTTACGAGCAGTACTTC. Translating it yields CASSQSGFYEQYF.

The V gene is TRBV30, the J gene TRBJ2-1; 9 nucleotides line up with TRBD2. CDR1 is GTSNPN and CDR2 is SVGIG in the germline V gene (reference sequence). The CDR3 contains 14 residues. The V gene end was trimmed by 2 bases and the J gene end by 12 bases; junction bases not matched to a gene: 11. CDR3 DNA: TGTGCCTGGAGTACTAGCGGGCTCGCCTGGGGGCAGTTCTTC. This codes for CAWSTSGLAWGQFF.

This clone was detected a few times. This rearrangement joins TRBV7-6 to TRBJ2-7, with 7 bases matching TRBD1. CDR3 length: 15 residues. V was pared by 5 bases and J by 2 bases, with 9 bases of the junction left unmatched. Germline-derived CDR1 and CDR2 are SGHVS and FNYEAQ. The CDR3 DNA follows: TGTGCCAGCAGCCCCGGACAGGCCCCCCCCTACGAGCAGTACTTC. Amino acid sequence: CASSPGQAPPYEQYF.

The chain recombines TRBV5-6 with TRBJ2-3, with 11 bases matching TRBD2. The trim removed 7 bases at V and 5 bases at J, leaving 18 bases unmatched. Germline-derived CDR1 and CDR2 are SGHDT and YYEEEE. The CDR3 is made up of 18 amino acids. CDR3 nucleotide sequence: TGTGCCAGCTTCCATGGGTTTAGCGGGAGGGCCGTTTTAGATACGCAGTATTTT. As protein: CASFHGFSGRAVLDTQYF.

The rearrangement joins TRBV7-9 to TRBJ1-1; D ambiguous. The V gene's germline CDR1 is SEHNR and CDR2 FQNEAQ (reference sequence). The CDR3 is 17 residues long. The V end was cut by 1 base, the J end by 0 bases, with 15 bases between. The DNA of the CDR3 is TGTGCCAGCAGCTTAGTAGGAGTCTCGACGATGAACACTGAAGCTTTCTTT. Amino acid sequence: CASSLVGVSTMNTEAFF.

This chain joins TRBV6-1 and TRBJ1-2, with 7 positions matching TRBD1. The V segment lost 2 bases and the J segment 7 bases; nucleotides outside the gene matches: 13. The CDR3 length is 16 residues. Germline CDR1 and CDR2: MNHNS and SASEGT. The CDR3, as DNA: TGTGCCAGCAGTGAAATGCGGCAGGGGGTTTATTCTGGCTACACCTTC. Amino acid sequence: CASSEMRQGVYSGYTF.

This rearrangement joins TRBV6-6 to TRBJ2-1, with D perhaps TRBD2 (5 bases). CDR3 length: 13 amino acids. CDR1 and CDR2 (germline): MNHNY, SVGAGI (reference sequence). V gave up 4 bases and J gave up 8 bases, with 12 bases separating them. This chain's CDR3 is CASSSTLSDEQFF. CDR3 bases: TGTGCCAGCAGTTCAACCCTTAGCGATGAGCAGTTCTTC.

The rearrangement joins TRBV30 to TRBJ2-3; D perhaps matches TRBD2 (6 bases). The CDR3 consists of 13 residues. V was clipped by 8 bases and J by 2 bases, with 14 bases between them. Germline-derived CDR1 and CDR2 are GTSNPN and SVGIG (reference sequence). The chain's CDR3 is CARGLLITDTQYF. The DNA of the CDR3 is TGTGCCCGGGGACTCCTTATCACAGATACGCAGTATTTT.

This chain connects TRBV5-1 to TRBJ1-2, with D possibly being TRBD1 (5 bases). There are 17 residues in the CDR3. From germline, CDR1 is SGHRS and CDR2 YFSETQ. Trimming took 0 bases from V and 2 from J, leaving 17 bases between them. The CDR3 is CASSLVEGRGFNYGYTF. For the CDR3, the DNA is TGCGCCAGCAGCTTGGTTGAGGGGAGGGGTTTCAACTATGGCTACACCTTC.

As concerns this clone: The junction does not match germline at one end; this may be a read error. This CDR3 is CASRGSTNEQLF. CDR3 DNA: TGCGCCAGCAGGGGGAGCACCAATGAGCAGCTCTTC. V gene TRBV5-1 combines with J gene TRBJ2-1, with D maybe TRBD2 (5 bases). The CDR3 totals 12 residues. In germline, CDR1 is SGHRS, CDR2 YFSETQ.

The chain recombines TRBV4-2 with TRBJ2-5, with 9 bases identical to TRBD2. The CDR3 extends over 16 amino acids. The V and J ends lost 0 bases and 0 bases, in that order; junction bases with no gene match: 2. CDR1 LGHNA and CDR2 YNFKEQ come from the germline V gene. The CDR3 loop is CASSQDLAGNQETQYF. The CDR3 nucleotides are TGTGCCAGCAGCCAAGACCTAGCGGGGAACCAAGAGACCCAGTACTTC.

The gene calls are TRBV5-6 and TRBJ1-2; maybe TRBD1 (6 bases). There are 14 residues in the CDR3. CDR1 and CDR2 from the germline V gene are SGHDT and YYEEEE. Trimming cost V 5 bases and J 8 bases, with 19 bases left between them. This CDR3 reads CASRQQGGLGGYTF. CDR3 bases: TGTGCCAGCAGACAACAGGGTGGTCTGGGCGGCTACACCTTC.